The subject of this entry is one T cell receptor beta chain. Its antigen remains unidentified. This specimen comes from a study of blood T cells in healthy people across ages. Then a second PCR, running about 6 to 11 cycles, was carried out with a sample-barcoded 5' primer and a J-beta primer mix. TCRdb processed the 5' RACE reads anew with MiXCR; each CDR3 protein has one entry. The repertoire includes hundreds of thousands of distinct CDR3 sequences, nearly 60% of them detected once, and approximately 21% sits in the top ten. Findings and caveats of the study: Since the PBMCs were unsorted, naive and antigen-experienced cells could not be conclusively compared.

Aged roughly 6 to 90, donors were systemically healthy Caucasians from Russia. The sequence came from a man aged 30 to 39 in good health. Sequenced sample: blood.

The chain's CDR3 is CASSLTSGRIFEQYF. DNA of the CDR3: TGTGCCAGCAGTTTGACTAGCGGGAGAATATTCGAGCAGTACTTC. This rearrangement joins TRBV27 to TRBJ2-7, with 12 positions matching TRBD2. The CDR3 runs 15 residues. Trimming removed 3 bases from V and 6 bases from J; junction bases left unmatched: 6. Germline values: CDR1 MNHEY, CDR2 SMNVEV (reference sequence).